The 8 T cell receptor beta chains reported below all come from one sample, sequenced in a study of blood T cell repertoires in COVID-19 (dated by TCRdb to 2018 to 2021). Library preparation employed the immunoSEQ multiplex PCR assay. TCRdb obtained this table from immuneACCESS and retained in-frame rearrangements with V and J assigned. These tables miss some clones; where compared with another copy, unresolved V genes account for less than half of the shortfall, and the remainder is unexplained. The sample profile shows roughly 120,000 clones; about 83% of them were found once. The ten top clones hold around 5% of the sample. The sequenced sample was peripheral blood. The receptors come from a human donor in a cohort sampled during active COVID-19.

This clone has just a few counts. The chain combines TRBV28 with TRBJ2-3, with D tentatively TRBD1 (6 bases). The CDR3 has 14 residues. The germline CDR1 and CDR2 sequences are MDHEN and SYDVKM. The CDR3 bases are TGTGCAGTGTCGGGCAGGGGATTAACAGATACGCAGTATTTT. Translation: CAVSGRGLTDTQYF.

This clone was counted many times. V and J are TRBV5-4 and TRBJ1-2, with TRBD1 matching over 11 bases. This CDR3 comprises 13 residues. Germline lookup yields CDR1 SGHNT and CDR2 YYREEE (reference sequence). J was trimmed by 7 bases and V by 5 bases; bases with no gene match: 4. DNA for the CDR3: TGTGCCAGCAGGGAGGGACAGGGGGTTGGCTACACCTTC. Amino acid sequence: CASREGQGVGYTF.

The chain employs TRBV24-1 and TRBJ1-5, with 9 bases aligning to TRBD1. The length of the CDR3 is 15 residues. The V gene end was trimmed by 2 bases and the J gene end by 6 bases; junction bases not matched to a gene: 4. The germline gives CDR1 KGHDR, CDR2 SFDVKD. CDR3 sequence: CATSDCYRGPQPQHF. The CDR3 coding sequence is TGTGCCACCAGTGATTGCTACAGGGGGCCTCAGCCCCAGCATTTT.

V gene TRBV15 combines with J gene TRBJ1-4; 8 bases fit TRBD1. The CDR3 contains 14 residues. With 1 base clipped from V and 5 bases from J, the junction kept 0 bases outside the gene matches. Looked up from germline, CDR1 is LNHNV and CDR2 is YYDKDF (reference sequence). Here the CDR3 DNA reads TGTGCCACCAGCAGAGGACAGGGGAATGAAAAACTGTTTTTT. Protein: CATSRGQGNEKLFF. The variable domain in full, completed from reference TRBV15 and TRBJ1-4, reads DAMVIQNPRYQVTQFGKPVTLSCSQTLNHNVMYWYQQKSSQAPKLLFHYYDKDFNNEADTPDNFQSRRPNTSFCFLDIRSPGLGDTAMYLCATSRGQGNEKLFFGSGTQLSVL.

The CDR3 here is CATSRVSRELFF. As DNA, the CDR3 is TGTGCCACCTCCAGGGTCTCCCGGGAGCTGTTTTTT. The chain uses TRBV6-5 and TRBJ2-2, with TRBD1 as a possible D gene (5 bases). The CDR3 is made up of 12 amino acids. V lost 10 bases and J 9 bases, leaving 15 bases between the germline ends. CDR1 MNHEY and CDR2 SVGAGI come from the germline V gene.

V is TRBV7-2 and J is TRBJ2-5; 12 nucleotides match TRBD2. Germline CDR1 is SGHTA and CDR2 is FQGNSA. With 5 bases clipped from V and 4 bases from J, the junction kept 5 bases outside the gene matches. The CDR3 is made up of 15 amino acids. The chain's CDR3 is CASSLTGLAGETQYF. In DNA, the CDR3 is TGTGCCAGCAGCCTCACGGGACTAGCGGGAGAGACCCAGTACTTC.

The rearrangement uses TRBV7-9 and TRBJ1-4; D is possibly TRBD1 (6 bases). In germline, CDR1 is SEHNR, CDR2 FQNEAQ (reference sequence). The length of the CDR3 is 17 residues. V lost 3 bases and J 0 bases, leaving 14 bases between the germline ends. DNA of the CDR3: TGTGCCAGCAGCTTGAGGGGGAGTGTCACAACTAATGAAAAACTGTTTTTT. Amino acid sequence: CASSLRGSVTTNEKLFF.

The gene calls are TRBV7-2 and TRBJ2-3; 9 nucleotides agree with TRBD2. CDR3 size: 16 residues. V was clipped by 3 bases and J by 0 bases; unmatched bases: 4. CDR1 and CDR2 (germline): SGHTA, FQGNSA. The CDR3 sequence: CASSFRAGGSTDTQYF. CDR3 DNA: TGTGCCAGCAGCTTTAGAGCGGGGGGTAGCACAGATACGCAGTATTTT. Drawing the rest from reference TRBV7-2 and TRBJ2-3, the complete variable domain is GAGVSQSPSNKVTEKGKDVELRCDPISGHTALYWYRQSLGQGLEFLIYFQGNSAPDKSGLPSDRFSAERTGGSVSTLTIQRTQQEDSAVYLCASSFRAGGSTDTQYFGPGTRLTVL.